One and the same sample provided the 18 T cell receptor beta chains below, sequenced in a study of shared clonotypes between healthy human individuals (dated by TCRdb to 2020 to 2021). The protocol used for the library was the immunoSEQ multiplex PCR assay. Here the immuneACCESS table is served through TCRdb, limited to in-frame sequences with V and J called. Missing clones are a known gap in these copies; in checked studies unresolved V genes cover under half, and the rest lacks a known reason. The sample data list some 2,000,000 clones, and 90% to 96% of these were observed just once. About 0.13% of the sample belongs to the ten largest clones. Sequenced: naive CD4+ T cells sorted from blood. Per the publication, the cell subset or site label means: CD45RA+ positively selected. These TCRs come from a man aged 18 to 29 in good health.

The J gene is TRBJ2-1, the V gene TRBV6-1; D unclear. Germline V gene sequence: CDR1 MNHNS, CDR2 SASEGT. Trimming took off 7 bases at V and 0 bases at J, with 7 bases between the two ends. This CDR3 has 13 residues. In nucleotides, the CDR3 is TGTGCCAGCAAGGGTACCTCCTACAATGAGCAGTTCTTC. Translation: CASKGTSYNEQFF.

V usage is TRBV7-6 and J usage is TRBJ2-2; possibly TRBD1 or TRBD2 for D (6 bases each). From germline, CDR1 is SGHVS and CDR2 FNYEAQ. The V and J ends lost 1 base and 4 bases respectively, with 13 bases between them. The CDR3 runs to 16 residues. The CDR3 DNA sequence: TGTGCCAGCAGCTTAGAGGGGGGTGCGAGCACCGGGGAGCTGTTTTTT. Encoded protein: CASSLEGGASTGELFF.

The rearrangement links TRBV5-1 to TRBJ1-2; the match to TRBD1 covers 9 bases. V dropped 4 bases and J dropped 4; count of bases not matched to a gene: 8. Per germline, CDR1 SGHRS and CDR2 YFSETQ. The CDR3 totals 15 residues. The CDR3 is CASSSGTGFGYGYTF. The CDR3 DNA sequence: TGCGCCAGCAGCAGCGGGACAGGGTTCGGCTATGGCTACACCTTC.

The chain uses TRBV6-1 and TRBJ2-5, with 7 positions matching TRBD1. The trim removed 5 bases at V and 7 bases at J, leaving 7 bases unmatched. Germline CDR1 is MNHNS and CDR2 is SASEGT. The CDR3 runs to 13 residues. CDR3 sequence reads: CASSSDRVGTQYF. The CDR3 nucleotides read TGTGCCAGCAGTTCCGACAGGGTTGGGACCCAGTACTTC.

The CDR3 region is CASSPGQTYGYTF. CDR3 nucleotide sequence: TGTGCCAGCAGCCCTGGACAGACCTATGGCTACACCTTC. The chain joins TRBV14 to TRBJ1-2; a possible D gene is TRBD1 (6 bases). The CDR3 length is 13 residues. V lost 4 bases and J 4 bases, leaving 10 bases between the germline ends. Germline V gives CDR1 SGHDN, CDR2 FVKESK.

The chain couples TRBV30 to TRBJ1-5, with D possibly matching TRBD1 (5 bases). The germline CDR1 and CDR2 sequences are GTSNPN and SVGIG (reference sequence). This CDR3 is 16 amino acids long. Trimming took 2 bases from V and 0 from J, leaving 14 bases between them. The CDR3 region has the DNA TGTGCCTGGAGTCCCCCGTCGGGGACTAGCAATCAGCCCCAGCATTTT. Encoded protein: CAWSPPSGTSNQPQHF.

This chain joins TRBV11-2 and TRBJ2-7, with 7 nucleotides matching TRBD2. Germline V gene lookup returns CDR1 SGHAT and CDR2 FQNNGV. V shed 0 bases, J shed 6 bases, and the junction held 2 bases outside the gene matches. This CDR3 is 13 amino acids long. The CDR3 coding sequence is TGTGCCAGCAGCTTAGATAGGACTAGCGAGCAGTACTTC. Translating gives CASSLDRTSEQYF.

The J gene is TRBJ2-2, the V gene TRBV27; D possibly matches TRBD1 or TRBD2 (5 bases each). The V end lost 3 bases, the J end lost 1 base, and 6 bases lay between the germline ends. CDR1 and CDR2 (germline): MNHEY, SMNVEV (reference sequence). The CDR3 has 14 amino acids. The CDR3: CASSLGVNTGELFF. The CDR3 DNA sequence: TGTGCCAGCAGTTTGGGGGTGAACACCGGGGAGCTGTTTTTT.

The gene calls are TRBV11-2 and TRBJ2-5; D assignment may be TRBD1 or TRBD2 (5 bases each). V lost 5 bases, J lost 5 bases, and 15 bases lay in between. From germline, CDR1 is SGHAT and CDR2 FQNNGV. CDR3 length: 14 residues. The CDR3 loop reads CASSPGRPWETQYF. DNA of the CDR3: TGTGCCAGCAGCCCGGGACGGCCTTGGGAGACCCAGTACTTC.

The chain couples TRBV7-9 to TRBJ2-7; no definite D call. CDR1 is SEHNR, CDR2 FQNEAQ, per germline (reference sequence). V was shortened by 5 bases and J by 4 bases, with 6 bases between the two germline ends. The CDR3 covers 11 residues. For the CDR3, the DNA is TGTGCCAGCAGCAACCATTACGAGCAGTACTTC. The encoded protein is CASSNHYEQYF.

This CDR3 reads CASSPSFEVAQHF. In DNA form, the CDR3 reads TGTGCCAGCAGCCCGAGTTTTGAAGTCGCCCAGCATTTT. V gene TRBV7-9 combines with J gene TRBJ1-5; D uncertain. V gave up 5 bases and J gave up 11 bases, with 16 bases separating them. The CDR3 totals 13 residues. The germline V gene encodes CDR1 SEHNR and CDR2 FQNEAQ (reference sequence). The full variable domain, in which reference TRBV7-9 and TRBJ1-5 provide the parts outside the CDR3, is DTGVSQNPRHKITKRGQNVTFRCDPISEHNRLYWYRQTLGQGPEFLTYFQNEAQLEKSRLLSDRFSAERPKGSFSTLEIQRTEQGDSAMYLCASSPSFEVAQHFGDGTRLSIL.

The V and J genes are TRBV7-2 and TRBJ2-1, with TRBD1 matching 9 bases. Germline V CDR1 and CDR2: SGHTA, FQGNSA. This CDR3 region has 14 residues. The V gene end was trimmed by 8 bases and the J gene end by 5 bases; junction bases not matched to a gene: 7. CDR3 region: CASLRDRVNNEQFF. The CDR3 DNA sequence: TGTGCCAGCCTCCGGGACAGGGTGAACAATGAGCAGTTCTTC. The entire variable domain, with the rest obtained from reference TRBV7-2 and TRBJ2-1, is as follows: GAGVSQSPSNKVTEKGKDVELRCDPISGHTALYWYRQSLGQGLEFLIYFQGNSAPDKSGLPSDRFSAERTGGSVSTLTIQRTQQEDSAVYLCASLRDRVNNEQFFGPGTRLTVL.

The V gene is TRBV16, the J gene TRBJ1-2; TRBD1 matches 9 bases. The CDR3 is 15 amino acids. V dropped 4 bases and J dropped 2; count of bases not matched to a gene: 5. The germline CDR1 and CDR2 sequences are KGHSY and FQNENV. In DNA form, the CDR3 reads TGTGCCAGCAGCCCCTGGACAGGGGAGAACTATGGCTACACCTTC. Translation: CASSPWTGENYGYTF.

The chain uses TRBV7-6 and TRBJ2-1; tentatively, D is TRBD1 (5 bases). Trimming took off 5 bases at V and 5 bases at J, with 16 bases between the two ends. CDR3 size: 15 residues. Per germline, CDR1 SGHVS and CDR2 FNYEAQ. The chain's CDR3 is CASSPDPAGHNEQFF. CDR3 coding DNA: TGTGCCAGCAGCCCCGACCCCGCAGGGCACAATGAGCAGTTCTTC.

V is TRBV2 and J is TRBJ2-4; D is possibly TRBD2 (6 bases). With 2 bases removed from V and 5 bases from J, the gap between germline ends came to 16 bases. CDR3 length: 16 amino acids. Germline V CDR1 and CDR2: SNHLY, FYNNEI. In nucleotides, the CDR3 is TGTGCCAGCAGTGAAACGGGACTCGCCACTCAAAACATTCAGTACTTC. Protein sequence: CASSETGLATQNIQYF.

Details on this clone: One end of the junction varies from germline; a read error may be responsible. The V call is TRBV6-6, the J call TRBJ1-2; 7 bases map to TRBD1. Per the germline V gene, CDR1 is MNHNY and CDR2 is SVGAGI (reference sequence). This CDR3 has 15 amino acids. The CDR3 DNA follows: TGTGCCCGCAGAGGCGGGACAGCCGGCAACTATGGCTACACCTTC. Its translation is CARRGGTAGNYGYTF.

The V call is TRBV6-5, the J call TRBJ2-7; unclear D gene. The germline gives CDR1 MNHEY, CDR2 SVGAGI. V was pared by 6 bases and J by 3 bases, with 12 bases between. The CDR3 has 13 residues. The CDR3 nucleotides are TGTGCCAGCAGCGCCCCGCTGGGCTACGAGCAGTACTTC. This gives the protein CASSAPLGYEQYF.

This chain joins TRBV30 and TRBJ1-1; perhaps TRBD1 as D (6 bases). Germline CDR1 reads GTSNPN; CDR2 reads SVGIG (reference sequence). Trimming stripped 0 bases from V and 10 bases from J, with 12 bases between. The length of the CDR3 is 12 residues. The CDR3 here is CAWSVEDSRAFF. The CDR3 region has the DNA TGTGCCTGGAGTGTAGAGGACAGTCGAGCTTTCTTT.